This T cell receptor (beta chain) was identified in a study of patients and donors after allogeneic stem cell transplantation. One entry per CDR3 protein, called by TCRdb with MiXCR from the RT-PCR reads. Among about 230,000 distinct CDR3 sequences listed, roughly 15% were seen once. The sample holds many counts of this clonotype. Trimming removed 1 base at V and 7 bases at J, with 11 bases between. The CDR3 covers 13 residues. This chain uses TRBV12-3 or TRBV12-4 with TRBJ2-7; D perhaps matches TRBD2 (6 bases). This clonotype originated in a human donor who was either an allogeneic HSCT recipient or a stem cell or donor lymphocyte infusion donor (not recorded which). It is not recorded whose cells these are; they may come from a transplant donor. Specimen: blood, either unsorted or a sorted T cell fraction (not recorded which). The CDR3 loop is CASSLEFRGEQYF. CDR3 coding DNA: TGTGCCAGCAGTTTAGAGTTCCGGGGGGAGCAGTACTTC.